This T cell receptor (beta chain) is drawn from a study of technical replicates of blood from four donors. Germline assignment: CDR1 MNHEY and CDR2 SMNVEV (reference sequence). With V trimmed by 6 bases and J by 2 bases, 7 bases remained unmatched. The CDR3 sequence is 14 residues long. Method: immunoSEQ multiplex PCR; TCRdb's copy keeps in-frame clones and lacks some. The table records around 76,000 clones, 95% to 98% of them present only once. This TCR derives from a human donor in good health. Sequencing used T cells isolated from PBMCs. The chain joins TRBV27 to TRBJ2-7; the match to TRBD1 covers 7 bases. The CDR3 nucleotides are TGTGCCAGCAGCCTACGGGACAGCCCCTACGAGCAGTACTTC. Translation: CASSLRDSPYEQYF.